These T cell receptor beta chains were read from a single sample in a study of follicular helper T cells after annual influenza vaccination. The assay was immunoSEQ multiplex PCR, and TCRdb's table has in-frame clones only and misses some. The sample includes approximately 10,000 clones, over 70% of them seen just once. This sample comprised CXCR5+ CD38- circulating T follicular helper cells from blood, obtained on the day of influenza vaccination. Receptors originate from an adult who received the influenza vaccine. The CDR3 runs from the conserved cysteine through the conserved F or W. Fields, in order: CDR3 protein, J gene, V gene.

CDR3 protein: CASSLVGGNEQFF; J gene: TRBJ2-1; V gene: TRBV7-9
CDR3 protein: CASSDRDREGLFF; J gene: TRBJ1-4; V gene: TRBV2
CDR3 protein: CASSPPSLPYEQYF; J gene: TRBJ2-7; V gene: TRBV18
CDR3 protein: CAWSPFPTGVMTTNEKLFF; J gene: TRBJ1-4; V gene: TRBV30
CDR3 protein: CAIGGSGANVLTF; J gene: TRBJ2-6; V gene: TRBV6-1
CDR3 protein: CASSQGTSKAEQFF; J gene: TRBJ2-1; V gene: TRBV14
CDR3 protein: CASSAGQGTAKNIQYF; J gene: TRBJ2-4; V gene: TRBV5-1
CDR3 protein: CASSKGGNQETQYF; J gene: TRBJ2-5; V gene: TRBV7-6
CDR3 protein: CASSSPGEGEQPQHF; J gene: TRBJ1-5; V gene: TRBV28
CDR3 protein: CASSYPGTGHYEQYF; J gene: TRBJ2-7; V gene: TRBV28
CDR3 protein: CASSLNPAPLAGGQSGELFF; J gene: TRBJ2-2; V gene: TRBV7-3
CDR3 protein: CSVSGTSVLEETQYF; J gene: TRBJ2-5; V gene: TRBV29-1
CDR3 protein: CASSMRTGGTDTQYF; J gene: TRBJ2-3; V gene: TRBV19
CDR3 protein: CASSSQAGSEQYF; J gene: TRBJ2-7; V gene: TRBV7-9
CDR3 protein: CASSYSPTDYNEQFF; J gene: TRBJ2-1; V gene: TRBV6-5
CDR3 protein: CASSLKGFDSPLHF; J gene: TRBJ1-6; V gene: TRBV7-3
CDR3 protein: CASSAQGEGQPQHF; J gene: TRBJ1-5; V gene: TRBV19
CDR3 protein: CATSRESQSNQPQHF; J gene: TRBJ1-5; V gene: TRBV15
CDR3 protein: CASSEARTRAEAFF; J gene: TRBJ1-1; V gene: TRBV6-1
CDR3 protein: CASSPTTSGKETQYF; J gene: TRBJ2-5; V gene: TRBV7-2
CDR3 protein: CASSEALLGGRLKVSYTF; J gene: TRBJ1-2; V gene: TRBV6-1
CDR3 protein: CASRDLPGARSTDTQYF; J gene: TRBJ2-3; V gene: TRBV28
CDR3 protein: CASSWGTGGYEQYF; J gene: TRBJ2-7; V gene: TRBV5-5
CDR3 protein: CASTQDRGRTEAFF; J gene: TRBJ1-1; V gene: TRBV6-6
CDR3 protein: CASRWGGNTEAFF; J gene: TRBJ1-1; V gene: TRBV6-1
CDR3 protein: CASARGGGGLYQETQYF; J gene: TRBJ2-5; V gene: TRBV9
CDR3 protein: CASRVTESTDTQYF; J gene: TRBJ2-3; V gene: TRBV6-1
CDR3 protein: CASSWTVSTDTQYF; J gene: TRBJ2-3; V gene: TRBV6-1
CDR3 protein: CASSPVGVATEAFF; J gene: TRBJ1-1; V gene: TRBV5-4